In its sample, the clone carrying this T cell receptor (beta chain) ranks as medium-sized (0.01 to 0.1%). Authors' methods: Researchers report that nucleated cell counts were estimated from reference gene primer amplification. The protocol was immunoSEQ multiplex PCR, while the TCRdb copy is restricted to in-frame clones and leaves out a portion. V, J and clone size reflect that table, while D and trimming were determined from the DNA. The table has 150,000 to 200,000 clones, about 86% seen once. V lost 2 bases to trimming and J lost 5 bases; unmatched junction nucleotides: 2. The germline CDR1 and CDR2 sequences are MNHEY and SMNVEV (reference sequence). The length of the CDR3 is 13 residues. This sample was taken from a study of blood T cell repertoires in COVID-19. About the research overall: Samples representing acute and convalescent COVID-19 were sourced from the United States, Italy and Spain. The analysed material was cDNA or gDNA that came from T cells, B-cell-depleted T cells, or PBMCs.

This receptor was obtained from a man in his sixties with acute or convalescent COVID-19. This chain connects TRBV27 to TRBJ1-2, with 7 bases identical to TRBD1. The source material was peripheral blood. CDR3 in DNA: TGTGCCAGCAGTTTAATGACAGGGTATGGCTACACCTTC. Residues: CASSLMTGYGYTF.